The 14 T cell receptor beta chains in this list originate from one sample, sequenced in a study of blood T cell repertoires in COVID-19 (TCRdb year 2020). The receptor library was made with the immunoSEQ multiplex PCR assay. TCRdb mirrors the immuneACCESS table, restricted to in-frame sequences. Some clones are absent from its copies; in checked studies, under half trace to an unresolved V gene, and the reason for the others is unknown. The sample table shows nearly 15,000 clones, and 75% are seen once. 12% to 15% of the sample lies in the top ten. Sequencing was done on a sample of peripheral blood. The source is a man aged 60 to 75 with acute or convalescent COVID-19.

The chain is built from TRBV19 and TRBJ1-4, with D maybe TRBD1 (6 bases). The germline V gene has CDR1 LNHDA and CDR2 SQIVND (reference sequence). V was clipped by 8 bases and J by 2 bases, with 15 bases between them. CDR3 length: 15 amino acids. The CDR3 nucleotides are TGTGCCAGTTCTTCAGGGGCGCAGACTAATGAAAAACTGTTTTTT. This gives the protein CASSSGAQTNEKLFF. Full variable domain (rest looked up from reference TRBV19 and TRBJ1-4): DGGITQSPKYLFRKEGQNVTLSCEQNLNHDAMYWYRQDPGQGLRLIYYSQIVNDFQKGDIAEGYSVSREKKESFPLTVTSAQKNPTAFYLCASSSGAQTNEKLFFGSGTQLSVL.

V and J are TRBV9 and TRBJ2-2; D gene ambiguous. Trimming stripped 0 bases from V and 1 base from J, with 16 bases between. The CDR3 extends over 18 amino acids. Germline lookup yields CDR1 SGDLS and CDR2 YYNGEE. The chain's CDR3 is CASSVGNLRWRNTGELFF. For the CDR3, the DNA is TGTGCCAGCAGCGTAGGAAACCTACGGTGGAGGAACACCGGGGAGCTGTTTTTT.

The gene calls are TRBV19 and TRBJ1-2; D is undetermined. CDR1 is LNHDA and CDR2 is SQIVND in the germline V gene (reference sequence). Trimming removed 7 bases at V and 4 bases at J, with 10 bases between. This CDR3 has 12 amino acids. CDR3 nucleotides: TGTGCCAGTACCACAGTCGGCTATGGCTACACCTTC. Its translation: CASTTVGYGYTF.

The chain is built from TRBV6-5 and TRBJ2-4, with a weak D call TRBD1 (5 bases). CDR1 is MNHEY, CDR2 SVGAGI, per germline. V was pared by 6 bases and J by 0 bases, with 12 bases between. The length of the CDR3 is 15 residues. CDR3 sequence: CASSLRVGAKNIQYF. In DNA, the CDR3 is TGTGCCAGCAGCCTCAGGGTTGGAGCCAAAAACATTCAGTACTTC.

This sequence joins TRBV6-2 or TRBV6-3 and TRBJ1-5, with 10 nucleotides matching TRBD1. Trimming cost V 4 bases and J 7 bases; bases outside gene matches: 4. The CDR3 is 14 amino acids. Germline loops: CDR1 MNHEY, CDR2 SVGEGT. CDR3 sequence reads: CASSSGTGEQPQHF. CDR3 sequence (DNA): TGTGCCAGCAGTTCGGGGACAGGGGAACAGCCCCAGCATTTT.

The rearrangement uses TRBV4-3 and TRBJ2-1, with D unclear. Germline V gives CDR1 LGHNA, CDR2 YSLEER. The CDR3 is 13 residues long. V lost 1 base, J lost 4 bases, and 5 bases lay in between. Here the CDR3 DNA reads TGCGCCAGCAGCCAAGTTCGGTACAATGAGCAGTTCTTC. Its translation: CASSQVRYNEQFF.

The V gene is TRBV5-1, the J gene TRBJ2-3, with D uncertain. CDR3 length equals 12 residues. V lost 3 bases to trimming and J lost 1 base, with 3 bases between them. The germline V gene has CDR1 SGHRS and CDR2 YFSETQ. The CDR3 DNA sequence: TGCGCCAGCAGCTCGGGCACAGATACGCAGTATTTT. It codes for CASSSGTDTQYF.

The chain couples TRBV29-1 to TRBJ1-5; 7 positions agree with TRBD1. V lost 4 bases, J lost 4 bases, and 4 bases stayed unmatched. Germline values: CDR1 SQVTM, CDR2 ANQGSEA. This CDR3 has 13 amino acids. CDR3 amino acids: CSVGTGANQPQHF. The CDR3 DNA reads TGCAGCGTTGGTACAGGGGCAAATCAGCCCCAGCATTTT.

This clone was found once. V and J are TRBV30 and TRBJ2-7; D remains unclear. CDR3 length: 12 residues. Trimming removed 0 bases from V and 3 bases from J, with 6 bases in between. CDR1 and CDR2 from the germline V gene are GTSNPN and SVGIG (reference sequence). The CDR3 reads CAWSVTGYEQYF. The CDR3 DNA reads TGTGCCTGGAGTGTAACGGGCTACGAGCAGTACTTC.

The genes are TRBV19 and TRBJ1-5; 8 bases are a match to TRBD1. CDR3 length: 18 amino acids. Trimming cost V 3 bases and J 0 bases; bases outside gene matches: 10. Per the germline V gene, CDR1 is LNHDA and CDR2 is SQIVND (reference sequence). Here the CDR3 reads CASSIGQGGFYSNQPQHF. The CDR3 DNA reads as TGTGCCAGTAGTATCGGACAGGGAGGATTTTATAGCAATCAGCCCCAGCATTTT.

The gene calls are TRBV27 and TRBJ2-3, with TRBD2 identical over 10 bases. After removal of 4 bases from V and 10 bases from J, the junction contained 5 bases not matched to a gene. Germline V CDR1 and CDR2: MNHEY, SMNVEV (reference sequence). CDR3 length: 13 amino acids. CDR3 loop: CASSWASGGSQYF. CDR3 sequence (DNA): TGTGCCAGCAGTTGGGCTAGCGGGGGATCGCAGTATTTT.

The chain uses TRBV12-3 or TRBV12-4 and TRBJ2-5, with D uncertain. This CDR3 is built from 12 residues. V was pared by 5 bases and J by 5 bases, with 9 bases between. The CDR3 spells CASSGSGETQYF. CDR3 DNA: TGTGCCAGCAGTGGGTCCGGGGAGACCCAGTACTTC.

This clone is a singleton in its sample. The chain carries TRBV27 and TRBJ2-2, with a tentative D call TRBD1 (6 bases). The ends were cut back, 5 bases at V and 9 bases at J, with 13 bases in the middle. The germline V gene has CDR1 MNHEY and CDR2 SMNVEV (reference sequence). The CDR3 totals 13 residues. In DNA, the CDR3 is TGTGCCAGCAGTATACAGGGATCCCGGGAGCTGTTTTTT. Protein product: CASSIQGSRELFF.

The chain links TRBV5-8 to TRBJ2-6, with TRBD1 as a possible D gene (5 bases). Germline CDR1 and CDR2: SGHTS and YDEGEE. Trimming cost V 0 bases and J 4 bases, with 8 bases left between them. The CDR3 length is 15 residues. CDR3 protein: CASSLAGPGANVLTF. The CDR3 nucleotides read TGTGCCAGCAGCTTGGCAGGGCCCGGGGCCAACGTCCTGACTTTC. Complete variable domain (other parts from reference TRBV5-8 and TRBJ2-6): EAGVTQSPTHLIKTRGQQATLRCSPISGHTSVYWYQQALGLGLQFLLWYDEGEERNRGNFPPRFSGRQFPNYSSELNVNALELEDSALYLCASSLAGPGANVLTFGAGSRLTVL.